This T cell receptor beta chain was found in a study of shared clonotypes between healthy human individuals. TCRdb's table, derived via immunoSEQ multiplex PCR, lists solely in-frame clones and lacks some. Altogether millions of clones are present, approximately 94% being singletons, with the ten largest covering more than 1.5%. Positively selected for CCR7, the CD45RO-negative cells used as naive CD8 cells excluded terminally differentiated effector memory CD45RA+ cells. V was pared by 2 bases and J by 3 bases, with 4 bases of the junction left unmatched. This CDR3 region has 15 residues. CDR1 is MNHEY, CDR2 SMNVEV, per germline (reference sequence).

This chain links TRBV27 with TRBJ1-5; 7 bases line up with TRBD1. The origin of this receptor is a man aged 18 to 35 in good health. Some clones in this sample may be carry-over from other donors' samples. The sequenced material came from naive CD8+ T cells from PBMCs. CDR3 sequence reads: CASSLLGQNNQPQHF. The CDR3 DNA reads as TGTGCCAGCAGTTTACTGGGACAGAACAATCAGCCCCAGCATTTT.